These 14 T cell receptor beta chains came from one sample sequenced in a study of T cell changes during pregnancy in multiple sclerosis. Data came from immunoSEQ multiplex PCR; TCRdb stores just in-frame clones and leaves some out. This table has 55,000 to 70,000 clones, approximately 89% appearing once. Sequencing used peripheral blood, obtained after pregnancy. Source of these receptors: a female donor with multiple sclerosis, enrolled in a pregnancy study.

This chain uses TRBV5-4 with TRBJ2-7; TRBD2 agrees at 8 bases. The V and J ends lost 4 bases and 2 bases, in that order; junction bases with no gene match: 11. The CDR3 is made up of 16 amino acids. The germline V gene encodes CDR1 SGHNT and CDR2 YYREEE (reference sequence). The CDR3 nucleotides read TGTGCCAGCAGCCCCCAGGGACTAGGAAGAGCCTACGAGCAGTACTTC. Translating gives CASSPQGLGRAYEQYF.

The sample holds one count of this clone. The V gene is TRBV6-1, the J gene TRBJ1-1; D might be TRBD1 (5 bases). The germline gives CDR1 MNHNS, CDR2 SASEGT. The CDR3 loop spans 15 amino acids. Trimming stripped 2 bases from V and 3 bases from J, with 13 bases between. The CDR3 reads CASSEIPDSHTEAFF. The CDR3 nucleotides read TGTGCCAGCAGTGAAATCCCCGACAGTCACACTGAAGCTTTCTTT.

CDR3 coding DNA: TGCGCCAGCAGCCCGGGACTAGACGGCAATCAGCCCCAGCATTTT. Its protein is CASSPGLDGNQPQHF. The V gene is TRBV4-3, the J gene TRBJ1-5; D may be TRBD1 (5 bases). The CDR3 spans 15 residues. Trimming left V 4 bases short and J 2 bases short, with 12 bases between. Germline V gene data show CDR1 as LGHNA and CDR2 as YSLEER.

The rearrangement uses TRBV10-3 and TRBJ2-3; D might be TRBD2 (5 bases). There are 15 residues in the CDR3. V was cut by 10 bases and J by 0 bases, with 17 bases left in between. Germline V gives CDR1 ENHRY, CDR2 SYGVKD. CDR3 in amino acids: CATVLGPSSTDTQYF. DNA of the CDR3: TGTGCCACCGTACTAGGCCCCTCGAGCACAGATACGCAGTATTTT.

This rearrangement joins TRBV11-2 to TRBJ2-2, with D perhaps matching TRBD1 (6 bases). The germline V gene encodes CDR1 SGHAT and CDR2 FQNNGV. The CDR3 extends over 15 amino acids. Trimming cost V 7 bases and J 0 bases, with 12 bases left between them. The CDR3: CASNQGTANTGELFF. The CDR3 nucleotides are TGTGCCAGCAACCAGGGGACGGCGAACACCGGGGAGCTGTTTTTT.

The sample holds a few counts of this clone. The genes are TRBV11-2 and TRBJ2-1, with a possible D match to TRBD1 (5 bases). There are 15 residues in the CDR3. Germline-derived CDR1 and CDR2 are SGHAT and FQNNGV. V was clipped by 1 base and J by 3 bases, with 10 bases between them. This chain's CDR3 is CASSLGRQIYNEQFF. In DNA form, the CDR3 reads TGTGCCAGCAGCTTAGGACGACAGATCTACAATGAGCAGTTCTTC.

This clone occurred once. This chain links TRBV6-5 with TRBJ1-5; D remains unclear. CDR1 is MNHEY, CDR2 SVGAGI, per germline. Trimming stripped 2 bases from V and 3 bases from J, with 11 bases between. This CDR3 region has 15 residues. CDR3 sequence reads: CASSYVQASNQPQHF. The CDR3 DNA is TGTGCCAGCAGTTACGTGCAGGCCTCCAATCAGCCCCAGCATTTT.

The chain joins TRBV7-2 to TRBJ2-5; D is uncertain. Germline-derived CDR1 and CDR2 are SGHTA and FQGNSA. This CDR3 region has 12 residues. V shed 5 bases and J shed 5 bases, with 9 bases lying between them. The chain's CDR3 is CASSPMRETQYF. CDR3 nucleotide sequence: TGTGCCAGCAGCCCAATGAGGGAGACCCAGTACTTC.

V usage is TRBV7-6 and J usage is TRBJ2-3; 9 nucleotides line up with TRBD1. Losses at the gene ends were 5 bases for V and 1 base for J; bases not matched to a gene: 4. This CDR3 is 15 amino acids long. CDR1 SGHVS and CDR2 FNYEAQ come from the germline V gene. The chain's CDR3 is CASSINRGRTDTQYF. In nucleotides, the CDR3 is TGTGCCAGCAGCATCAACAGGGGGCGCACAGATACGCAGTATTTT.

CDR3 sequence: CAISTPSGGTYEQYF. In DNA, the CDR3 is TGTGCCATCAGCACCCCTAGCGGGGGGACCTACGAGCAGTACTTC. This sequence joins TRBV10-3 and TRBJ2-7; 11 bases align to TRBD2. V shed 6 bases and J 2 bases; nucleotides not matched to a gene: 6. This CDR3 has 15 amino acids. Germline CDR1 and CDR2: ENHRY and SYGVKD.

The V call is TRBV9, the J call TRBJ1-3, with a possible D match to TRBD1 (6 bases). Germline V gene sequence: CDR1 SGDLS, CDR2 YYNGEE. The length of the CDR3 is 15 residues. V lost 4 bases to trimming and J lost 0 bases, with 11 bases between them. CDR3 DNA sequence: TGTGCCAGCAGCCTCGGACAGAACTCTGGAAACACCATATATTTT. Translation: CASSLGQNSGNTIYF. Together with reference TRBV9 and TRBJ1-3, the CDR3 gives the full variable domain: DSGVTQTPKHLITATGQRVTLRCSPRSGDLSVYWYQQSLDQGLQFLIQYYNGEERAKGNILERFSAQQFPDLHSELNLSSLELGDSALYFCASSLGQNSGNTIYFGEGSWLTVV.

This chain links TRBV10-3 with TRBJ2-1, with 7 nucleotides matching TRBD1. The germline V gene has CDR1 ENHRY and CDR2 SYGVKD. This CDR3 has 14 residues. V was pared by 4 bases and J by 7 bases, with 7 bases of the junction left unmatched. CDR3 residues: CAISGGRGKNEQFF. For the CDR3, the DNA is TGTGCCATCAGTGGAGGCAGGGGGAAAAATGAGCAGTTCTTC.

This chain uses TRBV6-1 with TRBJ1-1; no clear D gene. The CDR3 loop spans 14 amino acids. The germline gives CDR1 MNHNS, CDR2 SASEGT. The germline V and J ends were trimmed by 2 bases and 4 bases, with 11 bases remaining between them. The CDR3 DNA reads TGTGCCAGCAGTGAACGCCCAGAGGGCACTGAAGCTTTCTTT. Amino acids: CASSERPEGTEAFF.

The chain carries TRBV7-2 and TRBJ2-7; unclear D gene. Looked up from germline, CDR1 is SGHTA and CDR2 is FQGNSA. V was pared by 2 bases and J by 6 bases, with 5 bases between. The CDR3 covers 11 residues. CDR3 loop: CASSLYGEQYF. CDR3 DNA: TGTGCCAGCAGCTTATACGGCGAGCAGTACTTC.